This TCR beta chain was sequenced for a study of T cells in Graves' hyperthyroidism and ophthalmopathy (dated by TCRdb to about 2019). Background on the whole study: TCR V-J signatures able to tell the groups apart were searched for in a discovery cohort of 90 to 100 patients, of whom 43 had Graves' ophthalmopathy and 55 to 60 had stable Graves' hyperthyroidism. Whether ophthalmopathy could be predicted prospectively was tested in an independent validation cohort made up of roughly 19 hyperthyroidism patients plus 17 patients who later progressed to ophthalmopathy. For training and testing, the 110 or so patients in the discovery cohort were randomly divided in a 7:3 ratio. The study also compared thyroid tissue and blood T-cell repertoires from 6 or 7 Graves' hyperthyroidism patients. After sampling, hyperthyroidism patients received methimazole starting at 30 mg daily, and ophthalmopathy patients received high-dose intravenous methylprednisolone. The paper describes TCR Vbeta CDR3 sequencing of some 130 peripheral blood samples, made up of 40 to 45 ophthalmopathy patients, 70 to 75 hyperthyroidism patients and 17 progressor patients.

TCR beta CDR3 regions were amplified from RNA transcripts. A first-round RT-PCR of the TCR CDR3 used the HTBI primer set with the Qiagen OneStep RT-PCR kit. Libraries were constructed in a second round of multiplex PCR, after which size selection and purification were carried out. The libraries were sequenced on an Illumina HiSeq2000 using paired-end 100 bp reads. The published analysis was carried out like this. SOAPnuke was used to process the raw data, with reads discarded if the reads contained adapters or uncalled bases, had a mean Phred below 15, or lacked an exact constant-primer or identifier match. High-quality paired reads were merged using COPE v1.2.5, and each unique nucleotide sequence was defined as a clonotype. MiTCR v1.1 was used to align the clonotypes against IMGT TRBV, TRBD and TRBJ reference segments. The analysis included only V-J combinations with a frequency above 0.0001, which together covered more than 98% of the repertoires. The TCS score was defined as the ratio of F50 (clonal expansion) to E x V (chaos), calculated using BLOSUM62-based TCRdist between CDR3 peptides within each V-J. Welch's t-statistics and random forest reduced just over 500 V-J features to roughly 13, which were used in a naive Bayes classifier (R e1071). The raw public data were reprocessed by TCRdb itself: fastp quality trimming at Q25, MiXCR clonotype calling, in-frame beta chains only. Every distinct CDR3 protein forms one entry, paired with its most common genes and DNA. Clone size and V and J calls follow TCRdb, not the original study. The sample records under 700,000 distinct CDR3 sequences, roughly 46% of which are singletons. The ten most abundant clones make up just under 8.5% of the sample.

On this clonotype itself: The antigen it recognizes is unknown. A junction end diverges from the germline sequence, so it may reflect a read error.

Stable Graves' hyperthyroidism was defined as the absence of progression to ophthalmopathy over 18 months of follow-up. The hyperthyroidism patients were between 18 and 65 years old and newly diagnosed, with a disease duration of less than 2 months. The study excluded patients with uncontrolled infections, other autoimmune diseases, pregnancy or lactation. Diagnoses relied on clinical symptoms, serum thyroxine and TRAb, thyroid ultrasound and orbital computed tomography. Trizol reagent was used to extract total RNA, and RNA quality was then checked on an Agilent 2100 Bioanalyzer. Overall study outcomes, separate from this receptor: Ophthalmopathy was separated from stable hyperthyroidism by a 13 V-J signature model, with approximately 89% sensitivity and roughly 81% specificity obtained in cross-validation and 80%/75% obtained in testing. In validation, the model predicted progression to ophthalmopathy with approximately 71% sensitivity and less than 75% specificity, a median of 6.5 months before onset. Most expanded thyroid clonotypes (frequency above 0.001) were also found in blood, which suggests that blood repertoires may mirror thyroid immune responses. Sample size was not statistically predetermined, and blinding of investigators to group allocation was not performed.

CDR3 length: 16 amino acids, cysteine to phenylalanine. The read is trimmed to its CDR3 DNA, 48 bases read in frame from base 1. CDR1 is given as SGHTA and CDR2 as FQGTGA, both from the germline V gene. The chain joins TRBV7-3 to TRBJ1-5, with 11 bases matching TRBD1. The sample consisted of peripheral blood or thyroid tissue (not recorded which). The TCR was taken from a woman under 30 with Graves' hyperthyroidism. Donor details come from another sample of the same person, matched by shared clones. The nucleotides are TGCGCCAGCAGTTCGTTGGGACAGGGGGGGACTCAGCCCCAGCATTTT. Its translation is CASSSLGQGGTQPQHF.